This TCR beta chain came from a study of tumor-infiltrating lymphocytes in primary liver carcinoma. Study details: Stage T1-T3 N0M0 tumors spanned roughly 4 to 10 cm. Broader study findings: Merely about 7.5-24% of top clones occurred in all five tumor regions. Tumors reached a significantly greater top-250-clone fraction than blood did (p = 0.039). Reduced overlap was seen in tumor-adjacent and tumor-blood pairs versus tumor region pairs.

The template, about 550 ng total RNA, yielded TCR beta cDNA made with a constant-region primer. Libraries covering TCR beta were generated through three nested multiplex PCR rounds (using a slightly modified ARM-PCR). Running around 9 cycles apiece, the first two PCR rounds relied on TRBV1-TRBV30 forward primers together with a C-beta reverse primer. TCRdb called the multiplex PCR reads again in MiXCR, with one record for every CDR3 protein. The sample yields around 80,000 distinct CDR3 sequences, 72% seen once. On this clonotype itself: Its antigen is unknown.

Germline trimming cut 7 bases from V and 4 bases from J; bases unmatched to any gene: 14. The CDR3 extends over 17 amino acids. Germline values: CDR1 SQVTM, CDR2 ANQGSEA. Unsorted bulk tissue (roughly 17-32 mg) underwent RNA and DNA co-extraction. The source is a man aged 40-55 years with primary liver carcinoma and hepatitis B virus infection. Specimen: liver tumor tissue from sampling region 1. Sample subset: tumor region T1, superior pole. The J gene is TRBJ2-2, the V gene TRBV29-1; 11 bases agree with TRBD1. The CDR3 loop is CSARTGGAKVITGELFF. The DNA of the CDR3 is TGCAGCGCTAGGACAGGGGGCGCGAAAGTGATCACCGGGGAGCTGTTTTTT.